These T cell receptor beta chains were read from a single sample in a study of cytomegalovirus exposure and HLA in healthy donors. Sequencing was performed with immunoSEQ multiplex PCR; in TCRdb, only in-frame clones are kept and a portion is missing. Found here are some 97,000 clones, around 75% of them singletons; the top ten hold 4% to 5.5%. The sequenced sample consisted of PBMCs. The receptor set was obtained from a woman aged 18-29 years in good health and CMV-seropositive. CDR3s include the opening cysteine and the closing phenylalanine or tryptophan. D genes are given only for firm matches. A row's size may be missing; if present it is once, few, many or a size class.

v_gene	j_gene	d_gene	abundance	CDR3aa	CDR3nt
TRBV30	TRBJ2-6	.	.	CAWSSGSGANVLTF	TGTGCCTGGAGTAGCGGTTCTGGGGCCAACGTCCTGACTTTC
TRBV10-3	TRBJ2-7	TRBD1	.	CAISGDSHSYEQYF	TGTGCCATCAGCGGGGACAGTCACTCCTACGAGCAGTACTTC
TRBV7-6	TRBJ2-5	TRBD2	.	CASSPLAGVETQYF	TGTGCCAGCAGCCCGCTAGCGGGAGTGGAGACCCAGTACTTC
TRBV5-1	TRBJ1-2	.	once	CASSEGTPRFDIF	TGCGCCAGCAGCGAAGGGACTCCCCGTTTCGATATCTTC
TRBV7-4	TRBJ2-5	.	few	CASSQDSQETQYF	TGTGCCAGCAGCCAGGACAGCCAAGAGACCCAGTACTTC
TRBV5-8	TRBJ2-1	TRBD2	.	CASSLWSNREGRNEQFF	TGTGCCAGCAGCTTGTGGTCTAACCGGGAGGGCCGGAATGAGCAGTTCTTC
TRBV28	TRBJ2-3	TRBD2	few	CASSLDRLAADTQYF	TGTGCCAGCAGTTTAGACCGACTAGCGGCAGATACGCAGTATTTT
TRBV6-1	TRBJ2-7	.	.	CASSAYQGSSYEQYF	TGTGCCAGCAGTGCGTATCAGGGGAGCTCCTACGAGCAGTACTTC
TRBV25-1	TRBJ2-3	TRBD2	once	CASSGLDREGHF	TGTGCCAGCAGTGGTCTGGACCGGGAGGGGCATTTT
TRBV9	TRBJ2-1	TRBD2	.	CASSVGLAGYNEQFF	TGTGCCAGCAGCGTGGGGCTAGCGGGCTACAATGAGCAGTTCTTC
TRBV4-3	TRBJ2-4	.	.	CASSQDWQGHGNIQYF	TGCGCCAGCAGCCAAGACTGGCAGGGACACGGAAACATTCAGTACTTC
TRBV19	TRBJ2-3	TRBD2	once	CASRGLAGTDTQYF	TGTGCCAGTAGAGGACTAGCGGGCACAGATACGCAGTATTTT
TRBV5-4	TRBJ1-2	.	.	CASSRREFNYGYTF	TGTGCCAGCAGCCGCCGGGAATTCAACTATGGCTACACCTTC
TRBV12-2	TRBJ2-1	.	.	CASRLRSGSYSYNEQFF	TGTGCAAGTCGCTTGAGGAGCGGGAGTTACTCCTACAATGAGCAGTTCTTC
TRBV27	TRBJ1-2	TRBD1	few	CASSLRGNRGHGYTF	TGTGCCAGCAGTTTAAGGGGGAACAGGGGGCATGGCTACACCTTC
TRBV9	TRBJ2-2	.	.	CASSVSGLPGELFF	TGTGCCAGCAGCGTCTCTGGGCTCCCCGGGGAGCTGTTTTTT
TRBV6-5	TRBJ2-3	.	.	CASSYSYTDTQYF	TGTGCCAGCAGTTACAGCTACACAGATACGCAGTATTTT
TRBV6-1	TRBJ2-7	.	.	CASRNPTYEQYF	TGTGCCAGCAGAAATCCTACCTACGAGCAGTACTTC
TRBV19	TRBJ1-5	TRBD1	few	CASSKDRGRNQPQHF	TGTGCCAGTAGTAAAGACAGGGGACGCAATCAGCCCCAGCATTTT
TRBV5-3	TRBJ1-3	TRBD1	.	CARSPGQDVSGNTIYF	TGTGCCAGAAGCCCGGGACAGGACGTTTCTGGAAACACCATATATTTT
TRBV7-6	TRBJ2-7	.	.	CASSLAGPGEQYF	TGTGCCAGCAGCTTAGCAGGGCCGGGAGAGCAGTACTTC
TRBV28	TRBJ1-5	.	.	CASSLRGGLNEPQHF	TGTGCCAGCAGTTTAAGGGGTGGTCTTAATGAGCCCCAGCATTTT
TRBV6-4	TRBJ2-3	TRBD2	.	CASSDLAGGSTDTQYF	TGTGCCAGCAGTGACCTGGCGGGAGGAAGCACAGATACGCAGTATTTT
TRBV30	TRBJ2-3	.	once	CASMTGTQRTDTQYF	TGTGCCTCGATGACCGGGACACAACGCACAGATACGCAGTATTTT
TRBV7-9	TRBJ1-2	TRBD1	.	CASSILRDRAYGYTF	TGTGCCAGCAGCATTCTCCGGGACAGGGCCTATGGCTACACCTTC
TRBV30	TRBJ2-2	TRBD2	.	CAWSVLAGANTGELFF	TGTGCCTGGAGTGTACTAGCGGGAGCTAACACCGGGGAGCTGTTTTTT
TRBV27	TRBJ2-3	TRBD2	few	CASSPGTSGSTDTQYF	TGTGCCAGCAGTCCCGGGACTAGCGGTAGCACAGATACGCAGTATTTT
TRBV7-2	TRBJ2-6	TRBD2	.	CASSFLLAGAISGANVLTF	TGTGCCAGCAGCTTCCTCTTAGCGGGAGCTATCTCTGGGGCCAACGTCCTGACTTTC
TRBV13	TRBJ2-3	TRBD2	.	CASSLVGAGVTDTQYF	TGTGCCAGCAGCTTAGTTGGGGCGGGAGTCACAGATACGCAGTATTTT
TRBV6-6	TRBJ2-5	TRBD1	.	CASSRDRVTETQYF	TGTGCCAGCAGCCGGGACAGGGTGACAGAGACCCAGTACTTC
TRBV2	TRBJ1-1	.	.	CASSDPEGRVGTEAFF	TGTGCCAGCAGTGACCCCGAAGGCAGGGTCGGCACTGAAGCTTTCTTT
TRBV6-5	TRBJ2-7	TRBD2	few	CASSSSGRRHEQYF	TGTGCCAGCAGTTCGAGCGGGAGAAGACACGAGCAGTACTTC
TRBV29-1	TRBJ2-7	TRBD2	.	CSVVRLAEYEQYF	TGCAGCGTTGTTAGACTAGCAGAATACGAGCAGTACTTC
TRBV20-1	TRBJ2-1	.	.	CSAPEDHEQFF	TGCAGCGCGCCGGAGGACCATGAGCAGTTCTTC
TRBV7-9	TRBJ2-7	TRBD1	.	CASSSTGTGAPEQYF	TGTGCCAGCAGCTCGACCGGGACAGGGGCTCCCGAGCAGTACTTC
TRBV27	TRBJ2-7	.	.	CASSSQRTYEQYF	TGTGCCAGCAGTTCACAGCGGACCTACGAGCAGTACTTC
TRBV29-1	TRBJ2-3	TRBD2	.	CSGIRLAGVADTQYF	TGCAGCGGGATCCGACTAGCGGGAGTAGCAGATACGCAGTATTTT
TRBV27	TRBJ1-3	TRBD1	.	CASSRQGTGNTIYF	TGTGCCAGCAGCAGACAGGGAACCGGAAACACCATATATTTT
TRBV28	TRBJ2-1	.	.	CASNGRGTHSYNEQFF	TGTGCCAGCAACGGACGGGGGACCCACTCCTACAATGAGCAGTTCTTC
TRBV6-5	TRBJ2-7	TRBD1	.	CASSYDRGSHEQYF	TGTGCCAGCAGTTACGACAGGGGATCCCACGAGCAGTACTTC
TRBV5-4	TRBJ2-5	.	.	CASRARRSETQYF	TGTGCCAGCAGGGCGCGGCGATCAGAGACCCAGTACTTC
TRBV28	TRBJ2-7	.	.	CASTRHGLAELGHEQYF	TGTGCCAGCACTCGCCACGGGTTAGCGGAGTTGGGGCACGAGCAGTACTTC
TRBV18	TRBJ1-4	.	few	CASSPRPQDEKLFF	TGTGCCAGCTCACCACGGCCACAGGATGAAAAACTGTTTTTT
TRBV11-2	TRBJ2-7	TRBD2	.	CASSPGLAGGPWEQYF	TGTGCCAGCAGCCCGGGACTAGCGGGAGGACCGTGGGAGCAGTACTTC
TRBV9	TRBJ2-1	TRBD1	.	CASSPTGQGGEQFF	TGTGCCAGCAGCCCTACAGGACAGGGCGGGGAGCAGTTCTTC
TRBV14	TRBJ2-7	.	.	CASSRDRRAYEQYF	TGTGCCAGCAGCCGTGACAGGCGCGCCTACGAGCAGTACTTC
TRBV10-2	TRBJ2-2	TRBD2	few	CAIRTSHSNTGELFF	TGCGCCATCCGGACTAGCCACTCGAACACCGGGGAGCTGTTTTTT
TRBV10-1	TRBJ2-7	TRBD2	.	CASSEASGISYEQYF	TGCGCCAGCAGCGAGGCTAGCGGGATTAGCTACGAGCAGTACTTC
TRBV30	TRBJ1-1	TRBD1	.	CAWSVRRTGAMDTEAFF	TGTGCCTGGAGTGTACGTCGGACAGGGGCTATGGACACTGAAGCTTTCTTT
TRBV6-5	TRBJ2-7	TRBD1	.	CASSYSSGQGYEQYF	TGTGCCAGCAGTTACTCGTCGGGACAGGGTTACGAGCAGTACTTC